These 30 T cell receptor beta chains share one sample of origin, sequenced in a study of regulatory T cells in long-lasting Graves disease. In building TCR beta libraries, iRepertoire HTBI primers were used together with Arm-PCR of CDR3 regions. TCRdb re-called the multiplex PCR reads with MiXCR, one entry per CDR3 protein. The table has roughly 560,000 distinct CDR3 sequences, around 11% seen once. Documented time point: newly diagnosed GD, antithyroid drugs for less than 3 months. From RNA extracted from PBMCs, the TCR library was made. These data also featured in a second study, about T cells in Graves' hyperthyroidism and ophthalmopathy.

This specimen consisted of peripheral blood mononuclear cells (PBMCs), obtained at new diagnosis, from a patient treated with antithyroid drugs. All receptors derive from a woman aged 25-40 years with Graves disease.

This clonotype was counted only a few times. The chain couples TRBV9 to TRBJ2-1; perhaps TRBD2 as D (6 bases). The V gene's germline CDR1 is SGDLS and CDR2 YYNGEE. V lost 0 bases and J 8 bases, leaving 12 bases between the germline ends. CDR3 length equals 14 residues. As DNA, the CDR3 is TGTGCCAGCAGCGTAGAAACTAGCACCTATGAGCAGTTCTTC. This gives the protein CASSVETSTYEQFF.

The chain recombines TRBV15 with TRBJ1-1; 7 positions match TRBD1. The CDR3 spans 15 residues. Germline V gives CDR1 LNHNV, CDR2 YYDKDF (reference sequence). V trimming: 0 bases; J trimming: 8 bases; junction bases outside the gene matches: 9. The CDR3 DNA reads as TGTGCCACCAGCAGAGATTTGAGACAGGGTGCCGAAGCTTTCTTT. Its protein is CATSRDLRQGAEAFF.

This clonotype was seen many times. The rearrangement joins TRBV18 to TRBJ1-2; TRBD1 is a possible D gene (5 bases). The ends were cut back, 5 bases at V and 7 bases at J, with 14 bases in the middle. The CDR3 has 13 residues. Germline values: CDR1 KGHSH, CDR2 LQKENI. The CDR3 bases are TGTGCCAGCTCAATTTCCGGGACCTCTGGCTACACCTTC. Protein sequence: CASSISGTSGYTF.

This clonotype has at least ten counts. The CDR3 is CAWSVAEPAKNIQYF. The CDR3 DNA reads as TGTGCCTGGAGTGTGGCGGAACCAGCCAAAAACATTCAGTACTTC. The J gene is TRBJ2-4, the V gene TRBV30; D unclear. V lost 0 bases and J lost 0, with 9 bases in between. Per germline, CDR1 GTSNPN and CDR2 SVGIG (reference sequence). The CDR3 sequence is 15 residues long. Using reference TRBV30 and TRBJ2-4 for the parts outside the CDR3, the full variable domain is SQTIHQWPATLVQPVGSPLSLECTVEGTSNPNLYWYRQAAGRGLQLLFYSVGIGQISSEVPQNLSASRPQDRQFILSSKKLLLSDSGFYLCAWSVAEPAKNIQYFGAGTRLSVL.

The chain employs TRBV6-1 and TRBJ1-3; 9 positions match TRBD1. The CDR3 is made up of 17 amino acids. Per the germline V gene, CDR1 is MNHNS and CDR2 is SASEGT. V lost 0 bases to trimming and J lost 2 bases; unmatched junction nucleotides: 5. CDR3 nucleotide sequence: TGTGCCAGCAGTGAAGCGCCCGGGACAGGGACTGGAAACACCATATATTTT. It translates to CASSEAPGTGTGNTIYF.

This clonotype has just a few counts. This clone may be a read error of a much larger clone one base away. The chain links TRBV2 to TRBJ2-6; 10 bases map to TRBD1. Germline V CDR1 and CDR2: SNHLY, FYNNEI. V shed 4 bases, J shed 2 bases, and the junction held 14 bases outside the gene matches. The CDR3 is 20 residues long. CDR3 residues: CASSGLGTGEIATGANVLTF. The CDR3 DNA reads TGTGCCAGCAGTGGATTAGGGACAGGGGAGATAGCAACTGGGGCCAACGTCCTGACTTTC.

This clonotype was detected ten times or more. V is TRBV29-1 and J is TRBJ1-1, with 8 nucleotides matching TRBD1. Germline values: CDR1 SQVTM, CDR2 ANQGSEA. The CDR3 is 13 residues long. Unmatched junction bases numbered 9, after V lost 8 bases and J lost 4 bases. CDR3 nucleotides: TGCAGCACCACGGACAGGGTGGGCACTGAAGCTTTCTTT. As protein: CSTTDRVGTEAFF.

This clonotype was picked up many times. J is TRBJ2-1 and V is TRBV2; the D is unclear. Germline CDR1 SNHLY, CDR2 FYNNEI. The V end was cut by 3 bases, the J end by 8 bases, with 8 bases between. The CDR3 contains 12 residues. This chain's CDR3 is CASSDAADEQFF. The CDR3 coding sequence is TGTGCCAGCAGTGATGCAGCCGATGAGCAGTTCTTC.

This clonotype was seen ten or more times. This chain uses TRBV28 with TRBJ1-6; D uncertain. Trimming stripped 6 bases from V and 5 bases from J, with 11 bases between. CDR1 and CDR2 (germline): MDHEN, SYDVKM. The CDR3 sequence is 14 residues long. For the CDR3, the DNA is TGTGCCAGCAGGGGCGCTCCGGATAATTCACCCCTCCACTTT. This codes for CASRGAPDNSPLHF.

In this sample, this clonotype turned up many times. V usage is TRBV5-1 and J usage is TRBJ1-1, with D maybe TRBD1 (6 bases). CDR1 SGHRS and CDR2 YFSETQ come from the germline V gene. The CDR3 length is 14 residues. V lost 7 bases and J lost 0, with 13 bases in between. The CDR3 region has the DNA TGCGCCAGCCAAACCGGGACACTGAACACTGAAGCTTTCTTT. Its translation is CASQTGTLNTEAFF.

This clonotype was counted many times. The chain carries TRBV29-1 and TRBJ2-1; TRBD2 is a possible D gene (5 bases). The CDR3 has 16 amino acids. The V end lost 1 base, the J end lost 0 bases, and 13 bases lay between the germline ends. Germline lookup yields CDR1 SQVTM and CDR2 ANQGSEA. Written as DNA, the CDR3 is TGCAGCGTTGAAGGTAGGGCCGGAGGCTCCTACAATGAGCAGTTCTTC. Residues: CSVEGRAGGSYNEQFF.

This clonotype has a count of ten or more. The chain carries TRBV29-1 and TRBJ1-2; TRBD1 matches 9 bases. From germline, CDR1 is SQVTM and CDR2 ANQGSEA. After removal of 6 bases from V and 2 bases from J, the junction contained 4 bases not matched to a gene. The CDR3 has 13 residues. CDR3 DNA sequence: TGCAGCGTCGGACAGGGGAGGAACTATGGCTACACCTTC. Its protein is CSVGQGRNYGYTF.

The rearrangement links TRBV19 to TRBJ2-1; 12 positions agree with TRBD2. Germline V gene sequence: CDR1 LNHDA, CDR2 SQIVND (reference sequence). The J segment lost 8 bases and the V segment lost 7 bases, leaving 9 bases of the junction unmatched. The CDR3 spans 15 residues. This CDR3 is CASTPTSGRKDEQFF. CDR3 nucleotide sequence: TGTGCCAGTACTCCGACTAGCGGGAGAAAGGATGAGCAGTTCTTC.

This clonotype occurred once. The chain couples TRBV2 to TRBJ2-1, with TRBD2 identical over 11 bases. Per the germline V gene, CDR1 is SNHLY and CDR2 is FYNNEI. The CDR3 consists of 16 residues. Germline trimming cut 6 bases from V and 3 bases from J; bases unmatched to any gene: 7. CDR3 protein: CASSNSLAGGYNEQFF. The CDR3 DNA sequence: TGTGCCAGCAGCAACAGCCTAGCGGGAGGCTACAATGAGCAGTTCTTC.

This clonotype was seen only a few times. The rearrangement uses TRBV18 and TRBJ2-3, with 8 positions matching TRBD2. The germline V gene encodes CDR1 KGHSH and CDR2 LQKENI. The CDR3 sequence is 17 residues long. J lost 2 bases, V lost 4 bases, and 11 bases had no gene match. The CDR3 nucleotides are TGTGCCAGCTCACTATACGCAAAGCGGGGGCCCACAGATACGCAGTATTTT. Encoded protein: CASSLYAKRGPTDTQYF.

This clonotype appeared many times. J is TRBJ1-2 and V is TRBV6-5; D call uncertain. The CDR3 runs to 13 residues. Germline V CDR1 and CDR2: MNHEY, SVGAGI. Trimming cost V 0 bases and J 6 bases, with 8 bases left between them. The CDR3: CASSYSVSNGYTF. The CDR3 bases are TGTGCCAGCAGTTACTCTGTCAGCAATGGCTACACCTTC.

Remarks on this clonotype: This may arise from a read error, as a much more abundant clone is one base away. The V call is TRBV6-5, the J call TRBJ2-3; D might be TRBD2 (5 bases). Per germline, CDR1 MNHEY and CDR2 SVGAGI. Trimming removed 4 bases from V and 4 bases from J, with 18 bases in between. This CDR3 contains 16 residues. The CDR3 bases are TGTGCCAGCAGTTCAACCGCACCGGGGAAATCAGATACGCAGTATTTT. Its protein product is CASSSTAPGKSDTQYF.

At least ten counts were recorded for this clonotype. The chain links TRBV9 to TRBJ1-3; a possible D gene is TRBD1 (5 bases). Germline lookup yields CDR1 SGDLS and CDR2 YYNGEE. The CDR3 contains 15 residues. Trimming removed 4 bases from V and 4 bases from J, with 15 bases in between. CDR3 sequence (DNA): TGTGCCAGCAGCCAAGCAGGGTCGAAAGGAAACACCATATATTTT. Residues: CASSQAGSKGNTIYF.

At least ten counts were recorded for this clonotype. This rearrangement joins TRBV2 to TRBJ2-1, with a weak D call TRBD1 (6 bases). Trimming took off 6 bases at V and 9 bases at J, with 12 bases between the two ends. Germline loops: CDR1 SNHLY, CDR2 FYNNEI. The CDR3 is 12 amino acids. The CDR3 sequence is CASREQGSEQFF. In DNA, the CDR3 is TGTGCCAGCAGGGAACAGGGAAGTGAGCAGTTCTTC.

This clonotype showed up just a few times. This may be a read error: a much more frequent sequence differs by one nucleotide. The genes are TRBV14 and TRBJ2-7; TRBD2 matches at 10 bases. The J segment lost 3 bases and the V segment lost 2 bases, leaving 1 base of the junction unmatched. CDR1 and CDR2 (germline): SGHDN, FVKESK. The CDR3 is made up of 14 amino acids. CDR3 nucleotides: TGTGCCAGCAGCCAACTAGCGGGAGTCTACGAGCAGTACTTC. Amino acid sequence: CASSQLAGVYEQYF.

The chain carries TRBV28 and TRBJ2-7; a weak D match, TRBD2 (6 bases). The CDR3 length is 15 residues. Trimming took off 2 bases at V and 1 base at J, with 12 bases between the two ends. CDR1 and CDR2 (germline): MDHEN, SYDVKM. The CDR3: CASSLAGSASYEQYF. In DNA form, the CDR3 reads TGTGCCAGCAGTTTAGCGGGGAGCGCGTCCTACGAGCAGTACTTC. Using reference TRBV28 and TRBJ2-7 for the parts outside the CDR3, the full variable domain is DVKVTQSSRYLVKRTGEKVFLECVQDMDHENMFWYRQDPGLGLRLIYFSYDVKMKEKGDIPEGYSVSREKKERFSLILESASTNQTSMYLCASSLAGSASYEQYFGPGTRLTVT.

The CDR3 DNA sequence: TGTGCCAGCAGCTTCAGGGACCACTCCTACGAGCAGTACTTC. Encoded protein: CASSFRDHSYEQYF. The V call is TRBV11-3, the J call TRBJ2-7; D possibly matches TRBD1 or TRBD2 (5 bases each). V lost 3 bases and J lost 0, with 9 bases in between. Germline CDR1 is SGHNT and CDR2 is YENEEA. The CDR3 length is 14 residues.

This clonotype was found a few times. The chain is built from TRBV19 and TRBJ2-7; TRBD1 matches at 9 bases. This CDR3 has 15 amino acids. V lost 7 bases and J lost 3; bases outside the gene matches: 10. CDR1 is LNHDA and CDR2 is SQIVND in the germline V gene (reference sequence). CDR3 bases: TGTGCCAGTAAGCGCGCGACAGGGGGGGGCTACGAGCAGTACTTC. Amino acid sequence: CASKRATGGGYEQYF. Filled out from reference TRBV19 and TRBJ2-7, the complete variable domain reads DGGITQSPKYLFRKEGQNVTLSCEQNLNHDAMYWYRQDPGQGLRLIYYSQIVNDFQKGDIAEGYSVSREKKESFPLTVTSAQKNPTAFYLCASKRATGGGYEQYFGPGTRLTVT.

This clonotype was counted at least ten times. V is TRBV27 and J is TRBJ1-1; D is undetermined. The germline V and J ends were trimmed by 10 bases and 1 base, with 7 bases remaining between them. The germline V gene encodes CDR1 MNHEY and CDR2 SMNVEV (reference sequence). This CDR3 spans 11 amino acids. CDR3 sequence (DNA): TGTGCCACCCGGAGGAACACTGAAGCTTTCTTT. Translating it yields CATRRNTEAFF.

This chain connects TRBV4-2 to TRBJ1-1; D ambiguous. Trimming took off 4 bases at V and 1 base at J, with 13 bases between the two ends. The CDR3 extends over 15 amino acids. The germline V gene encodes CDR1 LGHNA and CDR2 YNFKEQ. The CDR3 reads CASSLRGGWNTEAFF. CDR3 in DNA: TGTGCCAGCAGCCTCCGCGGCGGATGGAACACTGAAGCTTTCTTT.

This clonotype was seen repeatedly, ten times or more. The chain couples TRBV28 to TRBJ1-3; no definite D call. V was pared by 7 bases and J by 0 bases, with 4 bases between. Germline CDR1 MDHEN, CDR2 SYDVKM. The CDR3 is made up of 12 amino acids. CDR3 in amino acids: CASTGSGNTIYF. The CDR3 DNA follows: TGTGCCAGCACCGGCTCTGGAAACACCATATATTTT.

This clonotype was counted at least ten times. The V gene is TRBV2, the J gene TRBJ2-7; D is uncertain. Trimming pared 4 bases from V and 2 bases from J, leaving 3 bases between. The CDR3 has 11 residues. Germline values: CDR1 SNHLY, CDR2 FYNNEI. The CDR3 DNA is TGTGCCAGCAGTGCCCCCTACGAGCAGTACTTC. It is translated as CASSAPYEQYF.

This chain joins TRBV9 and TRBJ1-1, with 7 bases that match TRBD1. The CDR3 consists of 14 residues. V shed 4 bases, J shed 1 base, and the junction held 4 bases outside the gene matches. Germline values: CDR1 SGDLS, CDR2 YYNGEE. The CDR3 protein is CASSQTGRNTEAFF. The CDR3 DNA reads as TGTGCCAGCAGCCAGACAGGGCGGAACACTGAAGCTTTCTTT.

Ten or more counts support this clonotype. V is TRBV27 and J is TRBJ1-6; no definite D call. The CDR3 contains 13 residues. V lost 5 bases and J 2 bases, leaving 4 bases between the germline ends. In germline, CDR1 is MNHEY, CDR2 SMNVEV (reference sequence). This CDR3 reads CASSRTYNSPLHF. For the CDR3, the DNA is TGTGCCAGCAGTCGTACCTATAATTCACCCCTCCACTTT.

This clonotype was seen a handful of times. This chain connects TRBV6-2 or TRBV6-3 to TRBJ1-5, with D unresolved. V was pared by 5 bases and J by 9 bases, with 14 bases between. The germline V gene has CDR1 MNHEY and CDR2 SVGEGT. The CDR3 has 13 residues. CDR3 amino acids: CASSDGVESPQHF. The DNA of the CDR3 is TGTGCCAGCAGTGATGGGGTTGAGTCGCCCCAGCATTTT.